The present T cell receptor beta chain was sequenced within a study of blood T cell repertoires in COVID-19. Study information: The analysed material was cDNA or gDNA that came from T cells, B-cell-depleted T cells, or PBMCs.

This CDR3 region has 14 residues. Germline CDR1 KGHSH, CDR2 LQKENI. The ends were cut back, 4 bases at V and 4 bases at J, with 11 bases in the middle. For this clone: The sample contains more than one DNA sequence encoding this CDR3.

This table comes from immunoSEQ multiplex PCR, and its TCRdb copy is limited to in-frame clones, with some not included. This sample has over 200,000 clones, with over 65% found just once. This clonotype was obtained from a woman of 80 years or more with acute or convalescent COVID-19. The sample consisted of peripheral blood. The chain joins TRBV18 to TRBJ1-3; tentatively, D is TRBD1 (6 bases). CDR3 DNA: TGTGCCAGCTCACAACAGGGATCCGGAAACACCATATATTTT. Translated: CASSQQGSGNTIYF.